This T cell receptor beta chain was captured in a study of CD8 T cells in ankylosing spondylitis. This clonotype showed up just a few times. Its matching antigen is unknown. Points from the study as a whole: Researchers reportedly found disease-linked clones significantly enriched in matched ankylosing spondylitis synovial fluid. A CD8+ phenotype characterized the disease-linked clones, which were relatively rare in peripheral blood. Seemingly characteristic of ankylosing spondylitis blood was a TCR beta motif consisting of about 8 highly homologous variants. Earlier literature documents some of the motif variants in reactive arthritis synovial fluid and blood.

This CDR3 contains 14 residues. V was pared by 4 bases and J by 0 bases, with 10 bases between. In germline, CDR1 is SGHKS, CDR2 YYEKEE (reference sequence). Quantitative 5'-RACE with molecular barcodes was used to make the TCR beta libraries. TCRdb redid the calling of the 5' RACE reads with MiXCR, one entry per CDR3 protein. The data contain over 600,000 distinct CDR3 sequences, roughly 19% of them singletons. The sample taken for sequencing was blood, either unsorted or a sorted T cell fraction (not recorded which). The receptor was isolated from a male donor with ankylosing spondylitis. The chain uses TRBV5-5 and TRBJ2-5, with D tentatively TRBD2 (6 bases). CDR3 loop: CASSPWGDQETQYF. The DNA for the CDR3 is TGTGCCAGCAGCCCGTGGGGGGACCAAGAGACCCAGTACTTC.